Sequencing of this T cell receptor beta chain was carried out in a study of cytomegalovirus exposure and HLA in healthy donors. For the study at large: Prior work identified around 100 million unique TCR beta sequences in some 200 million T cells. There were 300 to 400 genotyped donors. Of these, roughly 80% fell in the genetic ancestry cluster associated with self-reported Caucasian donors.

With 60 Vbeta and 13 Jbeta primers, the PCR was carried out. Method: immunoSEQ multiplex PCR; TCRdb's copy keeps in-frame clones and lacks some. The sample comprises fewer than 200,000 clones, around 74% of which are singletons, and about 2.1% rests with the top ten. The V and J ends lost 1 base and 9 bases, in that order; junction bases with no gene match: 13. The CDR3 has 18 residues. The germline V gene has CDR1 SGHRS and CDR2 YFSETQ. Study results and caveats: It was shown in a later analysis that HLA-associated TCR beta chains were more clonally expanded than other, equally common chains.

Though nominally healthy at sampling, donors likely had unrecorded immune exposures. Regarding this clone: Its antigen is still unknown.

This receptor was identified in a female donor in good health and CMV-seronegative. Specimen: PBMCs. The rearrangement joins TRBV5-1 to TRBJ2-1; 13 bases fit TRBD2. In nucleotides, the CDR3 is TGCGCCAGCAGCTTGCTTTCGTCACTAGCGGGAGGGCCAGGTGAGCAGTTCTTC. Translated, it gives CASSLLSSLAGGPGEQFF.